A single sample is the source of the 27 T cell receptor beta chains below, sequenced in a study of CD8+CD57+ T cells in acquired aplastic anemia listed by TCRdb under 2018. The patients picked for sequencing were ones in whom flow cytometry had shown an expansion of CD8+CD57+ cells. TCRdb names Illumina HiSeq 2000 as the instrument used. TCR beta VDJ combination and CDR3 sequence profiling used genomic DNA as the template. The public reads were quality trimmed at Q25 with fastp and then assembled into clones with MiXCR by TCRdb, keeping productive beta chains. Rows merge per CDR3 protein into single entries with the most common DNA and genes. Within this sample are a few hundred thousand distinct CDR3 sequences, with roughly 82% of them counted one time only. 40% to 55% of the sample belongs to the ten largest clones. Input material: sorted CD4+, CD8+, or CD8+CD57+ T cells (not recorded which) from PBMCs. The receptors come from a human donor with aplastic anemia.

Worth noting for this clonotype: In this CDR3 the conserved last residue, phenylalanine or tryptophan, is missing, so a read error is likely. The DNA is omitted, as the CDR3 cannot be located on it reliably, and the CDR3 follows TCRdb's listing. The CDR3 protein is CAGRGARVPQYFG. The chain couples TRBV7-9 to TRBJ2-1; the listed D gene, TRBD1, was not tested against the DNA. With termini counted, the CDR3 has 13 amino acids. The germline CDR1 and CDR2 sequences are SEHNR and FQNEAQ (reference sequence).

The chain is built from TRBV7-9 and TRBJ1-1; D might be TRBD1 (6 bases). CDR1 is SEHNR and CDR2 is FQNEAQ in the germline V gene (reference sequence). V was trimmed by 5 bases and J by 4 bases, leaving 17 bases between them. The CDR3 is 15 amino acids. The CDR3 loop reads CASSGEGGAGTEAFF. DNA for the CDR3: TGTGCCAGCAGCGGGGAGGGGGGGGCGGGCACTGAAGCTTTCTTT.

The chain carries TRBV11-3 and TRBJ2-7; D tentatively fits TRBD1 or TRBD2 (7 bases each). Germline V gives CDR1 SGHNT, CDR2 YENEEA. This CDR3 spans 18 amino acids. In DNA form, the CDR3 reads TGTGCCAGTAGTATAGCTAGCGGAGGGACAGCCCTTTCCTACGAGCAGCACGTC. Translated, it gives CASSIASGGTALSYEQHV.

V and J are TRBV7-9 and TRBJ2-3; either TRBD1 or TRBD2 may fit D (6 bases each). The CDR3 extends over 13 amino acids. V was clipped by 8 bases and J by 14 bases, with 23 bases between them. CDR1 and CDR2 (germline): SEHNR, FQNEAQ (reference sequence). The DNA of the CDR3 is TGTGCCAGCGGGTTCGGGGGCACATATACGGCGTATTTT. Translated, it gives CASGFGGTYTAYF.

In regard to this clonotype: The junction departs from germline at one end; a sequencing error may be responsible. The CDR3 loop is CASRITSEDYEQQF. In DNA, the CDR3 is TGTGCCAGTAGGATCACAAGCGAAGACTACGAGCAGCAGTTC. This chain uses TRBV19 with TRBJ2-7; TRBD2 is a possible D gene (5 bases). This CDR3 comprises 14 residues. From germline, CDR1 is LNHDA and CDR2 SQIVND (reference sequence).

To note about this clonotype: At one boundary the junction diverges from the germline segment, which might be a read error. The chain joins TRBV7-2 to TRBJ2-7; D may be TRBD2 (7 bases). Germline V gene lookup returns CDR1 SGHTA and CDR2 FQGNSA. The CDR3 length is 16 residues. DNA for the CDR3: TGTGCCAGCAGCTTAGCAGGGGGGGTGGGTGCCTACGCGCAGTACTTC. It is translated as CASSLAGGVGAYAQYF.

The chain joins TRBV12-5 to TRBJ2-5; D unresolved. The CDR3 runs to 12 residues. Germline V gene lookup returns CDR1 LGHNT and CDR2 FRNRAP. The V end lost 5 bases, the J end lost 5 bases, and 9 bases lay between the germline ends. CDR3 in amino acids: CASGRAGETQYF. Here the CDR3 DNA reads TGTGCTAGTGGTCGGGCTGGGGAGACCCAGTACTTC.

The chain carries TRBV7-4 and TRBJ1-2; possibly TRBD1 for D (6 bases). Looked up from germline, CDR1 is SGHVT and CDR2 is SQSDAQ. CDR3 size: 16 residues. V was cut by 8 bases and J by 9 bases, with 28 bases left in between. CDR3 protein: CASSRQANAVVHCYTF. The DNA of the CDR3 is TGTGCCAGCTCAAGACAGGCCAACGCCGTTGTACACTGCTACACCTTC.

Remarks on this clonotype: A much larger clone is a single base away; this may be a read error. The chain has TRBV7-9 and TRBJ2-3, with 9 bases that match TRBD2. V trimming: 7 bases; J trimming: 6 bases; junction bases outside the gene matches: 8. The CDR3 loop spans 14 amino acids. The germline V gene has CDR1 SEHNR and CDR2 FQNEAQ (reference sequence). The CDR3 loop is CASNWAGGPDTQYF. As DNA, the CDR3 is TGTGCCAGCAACTGGGCGGGAGGGCCCGATACGCAGTATTTT.

The genes are TRBV11-2 and TRBJ2-5; D not certain. CDR1 and CDR2 (germline): SGHAT, FQNNGV. The CDR3 sequence is 11 residues long. The germline V and J ends were trimmed by 4 bases and 9 bases, with 9 bases remaining between them. The CDR3 coding sequence is TGTGCCAGCAGCTCCGGGTTGGCCCAGTACTTC. This gives the protein CASSSGLAQYF.

This clonotype was found once. The rearrangement joins TRBV7-9 to TRBJ1-5; maybe TRBD1 (5 bases). V was trimmed by 3 bases and J by 7 bases, leaving 13 bases between them. This CDR3 is built from 14 residues. The germline V gene has CDR1 SEHNR and CDR2 FQNEAQ (reference sequence). The CDR3 loop is CASSLGGAGQPQHF. The DNA for the CDR3 is TGTGCCAGCAGCTTGGGAGGGGCCGGGCAGCCCCAGCATTTT.

This chain connects TRBV2 to TRBJ2-7, with 7 positions matching TRBD1. From germline, CDR1 is SNHLY and CDR2 FYNNEI. This CDR3 has 18 amino acids. V gave up 6 bases and J gave up 9 bases; unmatched junction bases: 26. The CDR3 DNA reads as TGTGCCAGCAGCTTTATTCCAGCCGGGACAGCCCTTTCCTTCGGGCAGTACGTC. It yields the protein CASSFIPAGTALSFGQYV.

This clonotype was found a few times. The DNA is left out, because the CDR3 cannot be placed on it with certainty; the CDR3 is given as TCRdb lists it. V gene TRBV7-9 combines with J gene TRBJ2-6; TRBD1, the table's D call, was not compared with the DNA. Germline V gives CDR1 SEHNR, CDR2 FQNEAQ (reference sequence). Both ends counted, the CDR3 spans 16 residues. This CDR3 reads CAGQGARETQYFVLTF.

The chain employs TRBV25-1 and TRBJ1-2; no firm D call. Germline V gene lookup returns CDR1 MGHDK and CDR2 SYGVNS. The length of the CDR3 is 13 residues. Between the trimmed V and J ends, which lost 3 bases and 8 bases, there was a span of 13 bases. Written as DNA, the CDR3 is TGTGCCAGCAGTGATACGGGGTTTGCGGGCTACACCTTC. The encoded protein is CASSDTGFAGYTF.

This clonotype appeared once. An end of the junction does not agree with germline; a read error may underlie this. The chain carries TRBV15 and TRBJ2-3; D is undetermined. CDR1 and CDR2 from the germline V gene are LNHNV and YYDKDF (reference sequence). CDR3 length: 14 amino acids. CDR3 sequence reads: CASSRLGRTDTQYF. CDR3 DNA: TGTGCCAGCAGCCGCTTGGGCAGGACAGATACGCAGTATTTT.

The chain has TRBV7-8 and TRBJ2-1, with TRBD2 as a possible D gene (5 bases). Germline V gene data show CDR1 as SGHVS and CDR2 as FQNEAQ. The V gene lost 2 bases and the J gene lost 16 bases, with 24 bases spanning the gap. The CDR3 covers 15 residues. For the CDR3, the DNA is TGTGCCAGCAGCTTAACGAGCGGTCCCGATACGCAGTATTTCTTC. Protein: CASSLTSGPDTQYFF.

A remark on this clonotype: An end of the junction differs from the germline gene, which may be a read error. The chain is built from TRBV25-1 and TRBJ1-2, with 9 bases aligning to TRBD1. The length of the CDR3 is 14 residues. The germline V gene has CDR1 MGHDK and CDR2 SYGVNS. CDR3 protein: CASSAWDRVYGYTF. The CDR3 DNA is TGCGCCAGCAGTGCCTGGGACAGGGTCTATGGCTACACCTTC.

This clonotype showed up just a few times. This sequence joins TRBV7-2 and TRBJ2-2; weak D call: TRBD1 (6 bases). CDR1 is SGHTA and CDR2 is FQGNSA in the germline V gene. This CDR3 spans 15 amino acids. Deletions cut 8 bases from V and 5 bases from J, with 18 bases between. The CDR3 here is CASRRTEALTGELFF. As DNA, the CDR3 is TGTGCCAGCCGGAGGACAGAGGCCCTAACCGGGGAGCTGTTTTTT.

This clonotype was observed once. This chain connects TRBV5-6 to TRBJ2-5; D perhaps matches TRBD1 (5 bases). Germline V gene data show CDR1 as SGHDT and CDR2 as YYEEEE. Deletions cut 8 bases from V and 4 bases from J, with 12 bases between. The CDR3 is made up of 12 amino acids. The CDR3 DNA is TGTGCCAGACAGGCGGCGACAGAGACCCAGTACTTC. Translated, it gives CARQAATETQYF.

This chain uses TRBV19 with TRBJ2-7, with TRBD1 matching 8 bases. The CDR3 has 16 amino acids. The germline V gene has CDR1 LNHDA and CDR2 SQIVND (reference sequence). V was pared by 6 bases and J by 8 bases, with 18 bases of the junction left unmatched. The CDR3 protein is CASSSPGQAGLAQQYV. The CDR3 DNA sequence: TGTGCCAGTAGCTCACCGGGACAGGCGGGCCTGGCCCAGCAGTACGTC.

V usage is TRBV12-3 or TRBV12-4 and J usage is TRBJ1-2, with D maybe TRBD1 (6 bases). CDR3 length: 12 amino acids. The V end was cut by 11 bases, the J end by 5 bases, with 15 bases between. Written as DNA, the CDR3 is TGTGCCGGATGGGACAAGTGGTATGGCTACACCTTC. Encoded protein: CAGWDKWYGYTF.

Details on this clonotype: A much larger clone lies a single base off, so this may be a read error. The chain uses TRBV6-2 or TRBV6-3 and TRBJ1-2; D remains unclear. The CDR3 is 14 residues long. CDR1 and CDR2 (germline): MNHEY, SVGEGT. CDR3 sequence reads: CASSYGAGVFGYAF. The CDR3, as DNA: TGTGCCAGCAGTTACGGTGCCGGGGTATTTGGCTACGCCTTC.

The V call is TRBV7-6, the J call TRBJ2-1; the D is unclear. The CDR3 runs 16 residues. The V gene's germline CDR1 is SGHVS and CDR2 FNYEAQ. V lost 4 bases to trimming and J lost 13 bases, with 26 bases between them. In nucleotides, the CDR3 is TGTGCCAGCAGCTCGCACAGATTACTTTCACCCCTCCACCAGTTCTTC. It specifies CASSSHRLLSPLHQFF.

The chain recombines TRBV2 with TRBJ2-3; 7 bases map to TRBD2. Germline CDR1 reads SNHLY; CDR2 reads FYNNEI. There are 13 residues in the CDR3. Germline trimming cut 4 bases from V and 3 bases from J; bases unmatched to any gene: 1. The CDR3 DNA sequence: TGTGCCAGCAGTGGGCGGGGGACAGATACGCAGTATTTT. Translation gives CASSGRGTDTQYF.

Of note for this clonotype: The final CDR3 position lacks the conserved phenylalanine or tryptophan, pointing to a likely read error. No DNA is shown, since the ends of the CDR3 on it are uncertain; the CDR3 is the one TCRdb lists. The chain recombines TRBV19 with TRBJ1-3; the D call TRBD1 from the table was never checked on the DNA. CDR1 LNHDA and CDR2 SQIVND come from the germline V gene (reference sequence). The CDR3 numbers 16 amino acids, ends counted. The CDR3 region is CASSTPSPYSNNPLFV.

This clonotype came up many times. J is TRBJ1-2 and V is TRBV7-2; possibly TRBD1 for D (5 bases). The CDR3 is 12 residues long. Germline-derived CDR1 and CDR2 are SGHTA and FQGNSA. V lost 5 bases and J 7 bases, leaving 11 bases between the germline ends. The CDR3 protein is CASSTGAGGYTF. The CDR3 bases are TGTGCCAGCAGCACCGGGGCAGGTGGCTACACCTTC.

Turning to this clonotype: It is unclear where the CDR3 begins or ends on the DNA, so no DNA is shown, and the CDR3 is as TCRdb lists it. The chain recombines TRBV7-2 with TRBJ2-4; the table's D gene call, TRBD1, was not cross checked with the DNA. Per germline, CDR1 SGHTA and CDR2 FQGNSA. The CDR3 length is 12 residues, termini included. The chain's CDR3 is CASSWAGGADYF.